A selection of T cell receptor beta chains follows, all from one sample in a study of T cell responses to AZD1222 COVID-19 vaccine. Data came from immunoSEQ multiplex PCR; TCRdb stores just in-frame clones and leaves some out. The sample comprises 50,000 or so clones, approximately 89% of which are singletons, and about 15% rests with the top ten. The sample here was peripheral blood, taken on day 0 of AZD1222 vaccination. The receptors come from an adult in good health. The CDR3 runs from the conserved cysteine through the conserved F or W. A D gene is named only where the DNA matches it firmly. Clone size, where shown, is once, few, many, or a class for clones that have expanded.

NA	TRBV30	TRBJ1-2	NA	TGTGCCTGGAAACAGGGAGTAACTACCCGGTATGGCTACACCTTC	CAWKQGVTTRYGYTF
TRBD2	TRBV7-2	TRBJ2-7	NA	TGTGCCAGCAGCTCAGATAGCGGGGCCCGGGAGCAGTACTTC	CASSSDSGAREQYF
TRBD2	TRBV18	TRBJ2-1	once	TGTGCCAGCTCACCAAGGTCTCTAGCGGGAACTACAGCAGAGCAGTTCTTC	CASSPRSLAGTTAEQFF
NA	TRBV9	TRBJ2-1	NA	TGTGCCTGGGACGGCAATGAGCAGTTCTTC	CAWDGNEQFF
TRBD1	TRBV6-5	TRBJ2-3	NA	TGTGCCAGCAGTCTTGACAGGGGCTCAGCAGATACGCAGTATTTT	CASSLDRGSADTQYF
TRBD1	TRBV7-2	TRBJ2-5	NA	TGTGCCAGCAGCTTAGCCTGGACAGGGGGAGAGACCCAGTACTTC	CASSLAWTGGETQYF
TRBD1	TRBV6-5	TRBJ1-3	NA	TGTGCCAGCACCCTGGACAGGGGACCTGGAAACACCATATATTTT	CASTLDRGPGNTIYF
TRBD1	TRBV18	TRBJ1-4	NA	TGTGCCAGCTCTCAGGGGGCGGCTAATGAAAAACTGTTTTTT	CASSQGAANEKLFF
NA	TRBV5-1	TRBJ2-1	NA	TGCGCCAGCAGCTTAGCGCTTGCAAATGAGCAGTTCTTC	CASSLALANEQFF
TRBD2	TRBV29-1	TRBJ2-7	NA	TGCAGCGTTGCCACTAGCGGGAGGGGCGAGCAGTACTTC	CSVATSGRGEQYF
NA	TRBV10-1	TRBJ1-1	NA	TGCGCCAGCAGTAGAACTGGCGCTTCCCCGAGGGGGTATAACACTGAAGCTTTCTTT	CASSRTGASPRGYNTEAFF
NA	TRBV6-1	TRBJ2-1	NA	TGTGCCAGCAGTGACGCAGCGAGAAGCTCCTACAATGAGCAGTTCTTC	CASSDAARSSYNEQFF
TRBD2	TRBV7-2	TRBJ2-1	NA	TGTGCCAGCAGCATGACTAGCGGGAGGGCCAGGGATGAGCAGTTCTTC	CASSMTSGRARDEQFF
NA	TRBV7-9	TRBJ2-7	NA	TGTGCCAGCAGCTTAGGGCAGGGAGAGTACTTC	CASSLGQGEYF
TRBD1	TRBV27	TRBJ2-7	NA	TGTGCCAGCAGACCGGGACAGTCCTACGAGCAGTACTTC	CASRPGQSYEQYF
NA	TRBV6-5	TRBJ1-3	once	TGTGCCACTCAGTCTGGAAACACCATATATTTT	CATQSGNTIYF
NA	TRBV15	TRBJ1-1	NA	TGTGCCACCAGCAGGGCAGCAGGGAATAGTAAGAACACTGAAGCTTTCTTT	CATSRAAGNSKNTEAFF
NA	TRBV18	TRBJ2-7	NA	TGTGCCAGCTCATCCTCCGACGGTGAGGGACAGTACTTC	CASSSSDGEGQYF
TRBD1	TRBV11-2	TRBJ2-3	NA	TGTGCCAGCAGCTTGATTAACAGGGGATACACAGATACGCAGTATTTT	CASSLINRGYTDTQYF
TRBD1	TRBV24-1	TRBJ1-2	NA	TGTGCCACCAGCCCAACGACAGGGGTAGACGGGGGCTACACCTTC	CATSPTTGVDGGYTF
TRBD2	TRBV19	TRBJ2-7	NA	TGTGCCAGTAGGCCATCGACTAGCGGTACCTACGAGCAGTACTTC	CASRPSTSGTYEQYF
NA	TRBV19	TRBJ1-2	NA	TGTGCCAGTAGTGTACTTCTCCCGGGGGCTGACTATGGCTACACCTTC	CASSVLLPGADYGYTF
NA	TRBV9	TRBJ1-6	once	TGTGCCAGCAGCGCGCGGGTCGGGAATTCACCCCTCCACTTT	CASSARVGNSPLHF
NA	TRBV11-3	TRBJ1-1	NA	TGTGCCAGCAGCAAGGGAGCAACGATGGGTGAAGCTTTCTTT	CASSKGATMGEAFF
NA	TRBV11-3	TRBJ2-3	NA	TGTGCCAGCAGCGACCGGAACACAGATACGCAGTATTTT	CASSDRNTDTQYF
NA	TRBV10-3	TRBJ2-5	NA	TGTGCCATCAGCTACGTGGCAGAAGAGACCCAGTACTTC	CAISYVAEETQYF
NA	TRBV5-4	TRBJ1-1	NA	TGTGCCAGCAGCCCCATTCCAGGGCGGAGCACTGAAGCTTTCTTT	CASSPIPGRSTEAFF
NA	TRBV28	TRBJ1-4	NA	TGTGCCAGCAGCTTACAGGGTTTGAGCACTAATGAAAAACTGTTTTTT	CASSLQGLSTNEKLFF
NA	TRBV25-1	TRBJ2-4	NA	TGTGCCAGCGACGTCGCGGGGTTCGCCAAAAACATTCAGTACTTC	CASDVAGFAKNIQYF
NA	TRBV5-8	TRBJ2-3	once	TGTGCCAGCAGCTTGCCGACAGGCGGGTTGTTTGGGCAGTATTTT	CASSLPTGGLFGQYF
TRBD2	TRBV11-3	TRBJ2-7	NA	TGTGCCAGCAGCGTGGGACTAGCGGGAGCTGACGAGCAGTACTTC	CASSVGLAGADEQYF
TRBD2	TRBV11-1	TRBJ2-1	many	TGTGCCAGCAGCTTAGCGGGAGGGAAGAATGAGCAGTTCTTC	CASSLAGGKNEQFF
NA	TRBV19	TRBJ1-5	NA	TGTGCCAGTGCCTCTAGGGGCAATCAGCCCCAGCATTTT	CASASRGNQPQHF
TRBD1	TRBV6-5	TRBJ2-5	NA	TGTGCCAGCAGTACAGGGGGCTTGGTGGAGACCCAGTACTTC	CASSTGGLVETQYF
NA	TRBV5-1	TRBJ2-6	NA	TGCGCCAGCAGCCGGATTGGGGCCAACGTCCTGACTTTC	CASSRIGANVLTF
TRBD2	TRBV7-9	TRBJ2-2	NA	TGTGCCAGCAGCAAGGTCATGGCGGGAGGGCCCGGGGAGCTGTTTTTT	CASSKVMAGGPGELFF
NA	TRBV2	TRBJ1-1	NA	TGTGCCAGCAGTGGGGTAGGGGGAAACACTGAAGCTTTCTTT	CASSGVGGNTEAFF
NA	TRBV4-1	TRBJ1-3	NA	TGCGCCAGCAGCCAAGGACGCGCGCGGACCTCTGGAAACACCATATATTTT	CASSQGRARTSGNTIYF
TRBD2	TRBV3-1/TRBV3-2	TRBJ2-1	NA	TGTGCCAGCAGCCAAGATCCCCCAGCGGGAGTCTCTAATGAGCAGTTCTTC	CASSQDPPAGVSNEQFF
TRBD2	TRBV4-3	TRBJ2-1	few	TGCGCCAGCAGCCAAGCGCTAGCGGGAGCCGACAATGAGCAGTTCTTC	CASSQALAGADNEQFF
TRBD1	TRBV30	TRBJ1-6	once	TGTGCCTGGAGTAAAGGGGAAAGGACAGGGGGATCACCCCTCCACTTT	CAWSKGERTGGSPLHF
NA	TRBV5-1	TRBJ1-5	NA	TGCGCCAGCAGCTGGGGGGGCGGTGTAAATAATCAGCCCCAGCATTTT	CASSWGGGVNNQPQHF
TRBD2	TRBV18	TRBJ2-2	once	TGTGCCAGCTCACCACGGGGAGGGGCGAACACCGGGGAGCTGTTTTTT	CASSPRGGANTGELFF
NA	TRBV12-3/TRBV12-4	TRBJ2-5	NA	TGTGCCAGCAGTTTTGGCCGGGAAGAGACCCAGTACTTC	CASSFGREETQYF
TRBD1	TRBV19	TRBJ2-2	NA	TGTGCCAGTAGTATAGGAGGGACAGGGGGATATGGCGGGGAGCTGTTTTTT	CASSIGGTGGYGGELFF
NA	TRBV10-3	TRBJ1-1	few	TGTGCCATCAGTGAGTCTCGGATCACTGAAGCTTTCTTT	CAISESRITEAFF